The 25 T cell receptor beta chains presented below share a single source sample, sequenced in a study of T cell repertoires in aging, cancer and after chemotherapy. TRB rearrangements spanning V, D and J were amplified using mixed TRB-A/B primers. TCRdb re-called the multiplex PCR reads through MiXCR, storing one row per CDR3 protein. Found here are several thousand distinct CDR3 sequences, 38% of them singletons; the top ten hold about 49%. The template was genomic DNA from peripheral blood, not RNA. Material: blood. These receptors all stem from a human donor with a blood cancer.

V usage is TRBV10-3 and J usage is TRBJ1-5; TRBD1 matches 7 bases. J was trimmed by 4 bases and V by 10 bases; bases with no gene match: 13. Per the germline V gene, CDR1 is ENHRY and CDR2 is SYGVKD. There are 15 residues in the CDR3. CDR3 sequence (DNA): TGTGCCACCCCTCATGTGACAGGGAATAATCAGCCCCAGCATTTT. Its translation: CATPHVTGNNQPQHF.

This clonotype rates as medium-sized. The chain joins TRBV29-1 to TRBJ1-4; 8 bases fit TRBD1. The germline V gene has CDR1 SQVTM and CDR2 ANQGSEA. This CDR3 spans 11 amino acids. Losses at the gene ends were 5 bases for V and 12 bases for J; bases not matched to a gene: 5. CDR3 amino acids: CSVLGRGQLFF. In nucleotides, the CDR3 is TGCAGCGTTCTCGGCAGGGGGCAACTGTTTTTT.

On this clonotype: Given a much more abundant clone one base away, this may be a read error. In nucleotides, the CDR3 is TGCAGCGTTGAATCGGGTAGCGAGCAGTACGTC. Encoded protein: CSVESGSEQYV. The chain employs TRBV29-1 and TRBJ2-7, with unresolved D. There are 11 residues in the CDR3. V lost 2 bases and J 6 bases, leaving 8 bases between the germline ends. Germline CDR1 is SQVTM and CDR2 is ANQGSEA.

The chain is built from TRBV24-1 and TRBJ1-5; D is undetermined. The V gene lost 1 base and the J gene lost 7 bases, with 10 bases spanning the gap. Germline V gives CDR1 KGHDR, CDR2 SFDVKD. The CDR3 runs 14 residues. The CDR3: CATSDLGSHQPQHF. CDR3 DNA: TGTGCCACCAGTGATTTAGGCAGCCACCAGCCCCAGCATTTT.

Comments on this clonotype: One junction end disagrees with the germline gene, perhaps due to a read error. The V gene is TRBV5-6, the J gene TRBJ1-1; TRBD1 might be the D (5 bases). Per germline, CDR1 SGHDT and CDR2 YYEEEE. The CDR3 has 11 residues. The CDR3 DNA reads TGCGCCAGCAGCGGGGGGATAGAAGCTTTCTTT. Translation: CASSGGIEAFF.

A note on this clonotype: This clone may be a read error of a much larger clone one base away. The chain links TRBV29-1 to TRBJ2-5, with 7 positions matching TRBD2. This CDR3 is built from 13 residues. Germline V gives CDR1 SQVTM, CDR2 ANQGSEA. The CDR3 is CGVEVSGGETQYF. In DNA form, the CDR3 reads TGCGGCGTTGAAGTGTCGGGGGGAGAGACCCAGTACTTC.

This clonotype has a handful of counts. V is TRBV12-3 or TRBV12-4 and J is TRBJ1-4; 8 bases align to TRBD1. CDR3 length: 14 residues. V lost 6 bases to trimming and J lost 8 bases; unmatched junction nucleotides: 8. The CDR3 sequence is CASSRTGGSEKLFF. DNA for the CDR3: TGTGCCAGCAGCCGAACAGGGGGGTCAGAAAAACTGTTTTTT.

The chain employs TRBV12-3 or TRBV12-4 and TRBJ1-6, with D possibly TRBD1 on 5 matching bases. Trimming stripped 3 bases from V and 12 bases from J, with 6 bases between. This CDR3 region has 11 residues. CDR3 sequence (DNA): TGTGCCAGCAGTTTCGGGGGACCCCTCCACTTT. Amino acids: CASSFGGPLHF.

The chain joins TRBV18 to TRBJ1-1; weak D call: TRBD1 (5 bases). CDR3 length: 14 amino acids. Trimming took off 5 bases at V and 1 base at J, with 11 bases between the two ends. Looked up from germline, CDR1 is KGHSH and CDR2 is LQKENI. The chain's CDR3 is CASSSRQTNTEAFF. CDR3 DNA sequence: TGTGCCAGCTCATCGCGACAGACGAACACTGAAGCTTTCTTT.

The chain carries TRBV19 and TRBJ1-1, with no clear D. Germline CDR1 is LNHDA and CDR2 is SQIVND (reference sequence). The CDR3 is 13 residues long. V gave up 5 bases and J gave up 0 bases, with 7 bases separating them. CDR3 region: CASSEHLNTEAFF. The DNA for the CDR3 is TGTGCCAGTAGTGAACACCTGAACACTGAAGCTTTCTTT.

As regards this clonotype: Compared with germline, one end of the junction differs, possibly owing to a read error. The CDR3 sequence: CASSGSDTYSNTWELFF. The CDR3 nucleotides are TGTGCCAGCAGCGGATCGGACACGTACTCGAACACCTGGGAGCTGTTTTTT. The V call is TRBV5-4, the J call TRBJ2-2, with a possible D match to TRBD1 (5 bases). Per germline, CDR1 SGHNT and CDR2 YYREEE (reference sequence). The CDR3 runs 17 residues.

Only one count was recorded for this clonotype. A read error may account for a junction end that differs from germline. The rearrangement links TRBV13 to TRBJ1-2; 7 bases map to TRBD1. From germline, CDR1 is PRHDT and CDR2 FYEKMQ (reference sequence). The CDR3 consists of 14 residues. This CDR3 is CASSGNTGAYGYTF. CDR3 coding DNA: TGCGCCAGCAGCGGAAATACAGGGGCCTATGGCTACACCTTC.

The chain joins TRBV6-5 to TRBJ2-7; 11 nucleotides agree with TRBD1. After removal of 6 bases from V and 3 bases from J, the junction contained 7 bases not matched to a gene. This CDR3 is 15 amino acids long. Looked up from germline, CDR1 is MNHEY and CDR2 is SVGAGI. In nucleotides, the CDR3 is TGTGCCAGCAGGGAAACCGGGACAGGGGGCTACGAGCAGTACTTC. Its protein product is CASRETGTGGYEQYF.

V and J are TRBV6-5 and TRBJ1-5; 7 bases line up with TRBD1. Germline V gene data show CDR1 as MNHEY and CDR2 as SVGAGI. V lost 5 bases to trimming and J lost 4 bases; unmatched junction nucleotides: 14. The CDR3 contains 17 residues. CDR3 DNA sequence: TGTGCCAGCAGTGAACTAGGTAGGGGGCTGATTAATCAGCCCCAGCATTTT. Protein product: CASSELGRGLINQPQHF.

V is TRBV19 and J is TRBJ2-3; 10 bases align to TRBD1. Germline values: CDR1 LNHDA, CDR2 SQIVND (reference sequence). This CDR3 contains 13 residues. Losses at the gene ends were 6 bases for V and 4 bases for J; bases not matched to a gene: 1. In DNA form, the CDR3 reads TGTGCCAGTAGGGACAGGGGGTCAGATACGCAGTATTTT. Translation: CASRDRGSDTQYF.

Of note for this clonotype: A read error may be the cause here, since a much bigger clone is one base away. This rearrangement joins TRBV6-5 to TRBJ2-7; 10 bases fit TRBD1. This CDR3 is 15 amino acids long. Germline V CDR1 and CDR2: MNHEY, SVGAGI. The CDR3: CAISVMDRGIDEQYF. DNA for the CDR3: TGTGCCATCAGTGTGATGGACAGGGGGATCGACGAGCAGTACTTC.

This chain uses TRBV7-6 with TRBJ2-5, with 8 nucleotides matching TRBD2. J was trimmed by 2 bases and V by 5 bases; bases with no gene match: 4. Looked up from germline, CDR1 is SGHVS and CDR2 is FNYEAQ. This CDR3 has 14 amino acids. CDR3 bases: TGTGCCAGCAGCACACTAGCGGATCAAGAGACCCAGTACTTC. Its translation: CASSTLADQETQYF.

V and J are TRBV5-5 and TRBJ1-6; D may be TRBD1 (5 bases). Trimming took off 0 bases at V and 8 bases at J, with 12 bases between the two ends. The germline V gene has CDR1 SGHKS and CDR2 YYEKEE (reference sequence). The CDR3 totals 15 residues. CDR3 DNA: TGTGCCAGCAGCTTGGGTTGGCAGGGTCATTCACCCCTCCACTTT. As protein: CASSLGWQGHSPLHF.

J is TRBJ2-2 and V is TRBV18, with D perhaps given as TRBD1 or TRBD2 (5 bases each). The germline V and J ends were trimmed by 5 bases and 6 bases, with 7 bases remaining between them. Germline values: CDR1 KGHSH, CDR2 LQKENI. The CDR3 extends over 12 amino acids. The CDR3 region is CASSTGPGELFF. The CDR3 nucleotides are TGTGCCAGCTCAACGGGACCCGGGGAGCTGTTTTTT.

For this clonotype: This may stem from a read error, because a much larger clone lies one nucleotide away. V is TRBV18 and J is TRBJ2-7; TRBD1 matches 10 bases. J gave up 5 bases and V 8 bases, and 6 bases lay outside the gene matches. CDR1 is KGHSH, CDR2 LQKENI, per germline. The CDR3 runs 13 residues. The chain's CDR3 is CASSRTGGNEQYF. The DNA for the CDR3 is TGTGCCAGCAGCAGGACAGGGGGTAACGAGCAGTACTTC.

This clonotype was recorded a few times. The chain uses TRBV4-2 and TRBJ1-6; 7 nucleotides line up with TRBD1. V was pared by 4 bases and J by 6 bases, with 3 bases of the junction left unmatched. Germline CDR1 and CDR2: LGHNA and YNFKEQ. The CDR3 spans 14 residues. DNA for the CDR3: TGTGCCAGCAGCCCACAGGGGAGTAATTCACCCCTCCACTTT. It yields the protein CASSPQGSNSPLHF.

The chain recombines TRBV6-2 or TRBV6-3 with TRBJ1-5; D remains unclear. There are 15 residues in the CDR3. V was shortened by 2 bases and J by 4 bases, with 12 bases between the two germline ends. Germline CDR1 and CDR2: MNHEY and SVGEGT. The CDR3 nucleotides are TGTGCCAGCAGTTACGAGGGAGGTATGAATCAGCCCCAGCATTTT. Translation: CASSYEGGMNQPQHF.

This clonotype was seen a few times. For the CDR3, the DNA is TGTGCCAGCAGTGGGGGGACTAGCGGAAGCACAGATACGCAGTATTTT. Amino acids: CASSGGTSGSTDTQYF. The rearrangement links TRBV27 to TRBJ2-3; 11 nucleotides align to TRBD2. The germline gives CDR1 MNHEY, CDR2 SMNVEV (reference sequence). The CDR3 totals 16 residues. V lost 5 bases, J lost 0 bases, and 4 bases stayed unmatched.

This clonotype was counted between two and nine times. This chain uses TRBV30 with TRBJ2-5; D ambiguous. This CDR3 is built from 12 residues. In germline, CDR1 is GTSNPN, CDR2 SVGIG (reference sequence). V was trimmed by 1 base and J by 4 bases, leaving 7 bases between them. The CDR3 DNA is TGTGCCTGGAGTGAAGTTAGAGAGACCCAGTACTTC. Protein: CAWSEVRETQYF.

This clonotype came up a few times. The chain is built from TRBV7-9 and TRBJ1-6, with 7 nucleotides matching TRBD1. The CDR3 has 18 residues. The V segment lost 2 bases and the J segment 6 bases; nucleotides outside the gene matches: 13. Germline CDR1 is SEHNR and CDR2 is FQNEAQ (reference sequence). This CDR3 reads CASSLWGTEGSGNSPLHF. The CDR3 coding sequence is TGTGCCAGCAGCTTATGGGGGACAGAAGGGAGTGGTAATTCACCCCTCCACTTT.